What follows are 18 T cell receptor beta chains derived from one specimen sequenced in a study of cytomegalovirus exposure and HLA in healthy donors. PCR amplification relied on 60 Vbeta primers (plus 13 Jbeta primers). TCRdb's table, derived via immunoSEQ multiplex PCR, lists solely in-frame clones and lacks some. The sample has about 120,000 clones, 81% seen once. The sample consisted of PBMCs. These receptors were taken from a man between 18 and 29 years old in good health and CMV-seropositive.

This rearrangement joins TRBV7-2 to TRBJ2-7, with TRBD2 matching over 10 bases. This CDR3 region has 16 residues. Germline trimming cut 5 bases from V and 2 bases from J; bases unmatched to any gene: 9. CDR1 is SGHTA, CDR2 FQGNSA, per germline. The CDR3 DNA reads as TGTGCCAGCAGCCCAAACCGTCTAGCGGGGGCCTACGAGCAGTACTTC. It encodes CASSPNRLAGAYEQYF.

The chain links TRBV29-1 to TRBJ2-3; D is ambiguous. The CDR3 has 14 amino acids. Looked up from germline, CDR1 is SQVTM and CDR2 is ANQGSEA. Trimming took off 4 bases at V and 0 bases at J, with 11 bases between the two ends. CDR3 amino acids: CSVVPSSSTDTQYF. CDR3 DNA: TGCAGCGTTGTACCGAGTTCCAGCACAGATACGCAGTATTTT.

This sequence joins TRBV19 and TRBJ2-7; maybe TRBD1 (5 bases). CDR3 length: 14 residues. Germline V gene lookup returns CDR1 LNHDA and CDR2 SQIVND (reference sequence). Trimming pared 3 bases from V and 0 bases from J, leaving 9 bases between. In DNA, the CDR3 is TGTGCCAGTAGTATGACAGCATTCTCCTACGAGCAGTACTTC. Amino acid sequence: CASSMTAFSYEQYF.

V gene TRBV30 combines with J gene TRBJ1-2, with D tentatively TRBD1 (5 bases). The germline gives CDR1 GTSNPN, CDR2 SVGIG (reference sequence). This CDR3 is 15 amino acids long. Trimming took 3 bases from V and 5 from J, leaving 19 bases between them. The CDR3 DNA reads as TGTGCCTGGAGACCGGGCAGGGTTGGGCGGTATGGCTACACCTTC. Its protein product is CAWRPGRVGRYGYTF. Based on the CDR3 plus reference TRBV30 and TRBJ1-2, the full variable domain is SQTIHQWPATLVQPVGSPLSLECTVEGTSNPNLYWYRQAAGRGLQLLFYSVGIGQISSEVPQNLSASRPQDRQFILSSKKLLLSDSGFYLCAWRPGRVGRYGYTFGSGTRLTVV.

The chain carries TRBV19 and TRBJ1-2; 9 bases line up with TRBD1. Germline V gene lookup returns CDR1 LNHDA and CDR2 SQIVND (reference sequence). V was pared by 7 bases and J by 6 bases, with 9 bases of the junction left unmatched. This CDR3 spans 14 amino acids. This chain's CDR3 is CASTALQGAHGYTF. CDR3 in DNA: TGTGCCAGTACCGCCTTACAGGGGGCCCATGGCTACACCTTC.

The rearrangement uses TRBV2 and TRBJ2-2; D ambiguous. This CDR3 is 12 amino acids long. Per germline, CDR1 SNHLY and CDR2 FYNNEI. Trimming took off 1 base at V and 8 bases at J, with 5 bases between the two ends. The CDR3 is CASSEDEGELFF. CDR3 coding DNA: TGTGCCAGCAGTGAAGACGAGGGGGAGCTGTTTTTT.

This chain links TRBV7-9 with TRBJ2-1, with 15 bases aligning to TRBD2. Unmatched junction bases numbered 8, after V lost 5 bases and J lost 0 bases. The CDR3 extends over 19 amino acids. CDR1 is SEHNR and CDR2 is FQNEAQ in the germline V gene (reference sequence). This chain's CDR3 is CASSRTSGRAPSSYNEQFF. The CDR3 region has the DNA TGTGCCAGCAGCCGGACTAGCGGGAGGGCCCCGAGCTCCTACAATGAGCAGTTCTTC.

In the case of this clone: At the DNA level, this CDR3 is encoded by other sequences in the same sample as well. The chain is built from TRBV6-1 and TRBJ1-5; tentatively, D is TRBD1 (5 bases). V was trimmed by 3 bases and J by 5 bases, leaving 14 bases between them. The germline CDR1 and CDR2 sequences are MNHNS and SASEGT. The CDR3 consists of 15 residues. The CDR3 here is CASSDRGGGYQPQHF. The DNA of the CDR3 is TGTGCCAGCAGTGATCGCGGGGGAGGTTATCAGCCCCAGCATTTT.

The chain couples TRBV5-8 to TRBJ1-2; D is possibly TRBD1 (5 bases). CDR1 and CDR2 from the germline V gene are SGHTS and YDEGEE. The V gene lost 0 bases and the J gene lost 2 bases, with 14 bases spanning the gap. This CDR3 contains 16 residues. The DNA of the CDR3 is TGTGCCAGCAGCTTGGGCAGGGATCTTGGCAACTATGGCTACACCTTC. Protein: CASSLGRDLGNYGYTF.

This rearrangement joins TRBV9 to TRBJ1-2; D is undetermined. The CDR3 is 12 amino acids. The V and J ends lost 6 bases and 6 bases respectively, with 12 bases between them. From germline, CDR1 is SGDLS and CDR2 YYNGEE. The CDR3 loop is CASNPVGDGYTF. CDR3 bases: TGTGCCAGCAACCCAGTCGGAGATGGCTACACCTTC.

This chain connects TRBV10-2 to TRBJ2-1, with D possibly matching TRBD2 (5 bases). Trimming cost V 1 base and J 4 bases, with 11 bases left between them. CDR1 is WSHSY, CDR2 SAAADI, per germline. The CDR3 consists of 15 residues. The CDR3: CASSEYPSRYNEQFF. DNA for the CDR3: TGCGCCAGCAGTGAGTACCCTAGCAGATACAATGAGCAGTTCTTC.

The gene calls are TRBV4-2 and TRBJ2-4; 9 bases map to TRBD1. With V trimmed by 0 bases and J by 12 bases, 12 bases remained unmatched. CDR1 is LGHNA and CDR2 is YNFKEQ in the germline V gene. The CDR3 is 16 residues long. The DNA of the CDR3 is TGTGCCAGCAGCCAAGAGAAGGGACAGGGAGGTAATAGTCAGTACTTC. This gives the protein CASSQEKGQGGNSQYF.

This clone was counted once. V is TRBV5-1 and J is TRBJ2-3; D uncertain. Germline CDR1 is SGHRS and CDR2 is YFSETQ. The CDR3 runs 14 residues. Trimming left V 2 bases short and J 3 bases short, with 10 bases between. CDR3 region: CASSFLIQTDTQYF. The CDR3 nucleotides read TGCGCCAGCAGCTTTTTAATACAAACAGATACGCAGTATTTT.

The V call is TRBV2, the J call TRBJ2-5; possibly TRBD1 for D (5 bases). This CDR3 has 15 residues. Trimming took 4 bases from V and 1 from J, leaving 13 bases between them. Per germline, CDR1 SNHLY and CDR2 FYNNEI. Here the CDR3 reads CASSVPTVTQETQYF. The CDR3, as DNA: TGTGCCAGCAGTGTCCCGACAGTGACCCAAGAGACCCAGTACTTC.

As DNA, the CDR3 is TGTGCCAGCAGTGCGGGACAGGGAATAACCCAGCCCCAGCATTTT. This gives the protein CASSAGQGITQPQHF. The genes are TRBV27 and TRBJ1-5, with 9 bases matching TRBD1. CDR1 is MNHEY, CDR2 SMNVEV, per germline (reference sequence). Trimming removed 5 bases from V and 7 bases from J; junction bases left unmatched: 9. CDR3 length equals 15 residues.

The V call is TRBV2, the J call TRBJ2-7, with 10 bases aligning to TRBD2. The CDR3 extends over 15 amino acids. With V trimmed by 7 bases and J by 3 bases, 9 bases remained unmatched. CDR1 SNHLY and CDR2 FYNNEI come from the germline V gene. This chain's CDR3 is CASTSIAGGRYEQYF. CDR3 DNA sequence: TGTGCCAGCACTTCGATAGCGGGGGGACGCTACGAGCAGTACTTC.

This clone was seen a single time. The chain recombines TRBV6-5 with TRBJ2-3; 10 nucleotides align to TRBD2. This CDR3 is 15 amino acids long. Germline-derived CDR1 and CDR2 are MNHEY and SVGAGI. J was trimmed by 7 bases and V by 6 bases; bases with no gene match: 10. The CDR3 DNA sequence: TGTGCCAGCAGGCAAGGACTAGCGGTTCCCCATACGCAGTATTTT. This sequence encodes CASRQGLAVPHTQYF.

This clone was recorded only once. CDR3 residues: CASSLAYSGSSGEQFF. CDR3 in DNA: TGCGCCAGCAGCTTGGCCTATAGCGGGAGTTCCGGCGAGCAGTTCTTC. This rearrangement joins TRBV5-1 to TRBJ2-1; 9 nucleotides match TRBD2. Per the germline V gene, CDR1 is SGHRS and CDR2 is YFSETQ. V dropped 0 bases and J dropped 10; count of bases not matched to a gene: 11. The CDR3 length is 16 residues.